These 10 T cell receptor beta chains came from one sample sequenced in a study of post-analysis software for immune sequencing data. Study conclusions and caveats: Patients showed TRBV5-6, TRBV5-1 and TRBV20-1 among four to six TRBV segments more frequent than in controls.

Their antigens remain unidentified. Unique molecular identifiers were present in the TCR beta cDNA libraries. MiXCR, applied by TCRdb to the PCR reads, yields one record per CDR3 protein. The sample lists about 540,000 distinct CDR3 sequences, 34% occurring once. The source material was blood. The source of these receptors is a girl aged 2-17 years with multiple sclerosis.

V is TRBV10-3 and J is TRBJ1-2; D might be TRBD1 (6 bases). The V and J ends lost 3 bases and 4 bases respectively, with 6 bases between them. CDR1 is ENHRY, CDR2 SYGVKD, per germline. This CDR3 spans 12 amino acids. The chain's CDR3 is CAISDRGYGYTF. The CDR3 nucleotides read TGTGCCATCAGTGACAGGGGCTATGGCTACACCTTC.

This clonotype appeared a few times. V gene TRBV4-2 combines with J gene TRBJ1-6; weak D call: TRBD1 (6 bases). This CDR3 contains 16 residues. V lost 2 bases to trimming and J lost 10 bases, with 18 bases between them. The germline V gene encodes CDR1 LGHNA and CDR2 YNFKEQ. The CDR3: CASSQWITGLGSPLHF. Here the CDR3 DNA reads TGTGCCAGCAGCCAATGGATAACAGGGTTAGGGTCACCCCTCCACTTT.

This clonotype has only a few counts. The J gene is TRBJ2-7, the V gene TRBV10-3, with D maybe TRBD2 (6 bases). Per germline, CDR1 ENHRY and CDR2 SYGVKD. V was shortened by 10 bases and J by 5 bases, with 18 bases between the two germline ends. The CDR3 runs to 13 residues. CDR3 loop: CATSAQPGDEQYF. The CDR3 bases are TGTGCCACTAGCGCCCAACCCGGGGACGAGCAGTACTTC.

This clonotype was detected only once. The chain is built from TRBV11-2 and TRBJ2-1; 9 positions match TRBD1. The CDR3 contains 16 residues. J was trimmed by 8 bases and V by 5 bases; bases with no gene match: 13. The V gene's germline CDR1 is SGHAT and CDR2 FQNNGV. DNA of the CDR3: TGTGCCAGCAGCGCGGGGTGGGGACAGGGCTTGTATGAGCAGTTCTTC. This gives the protein CASSAGWGQGLYEQFF.

This clonotype was detected a few times. The V gene is TRBV20-1, the J gene TRBJ2-7, with D maybe TRBD1 (6 bases). The germline gives CDR1 DFQATT, CDR2 SNEGSKA (reference sequence). The CDR3 runs 14 residues. Trimming took 6 bases from V and 2 from J, leaving 17 bases between them. This CDR3 is CSARRQGTPYEQYF. CDR3 DNA: TGCAGTGCGAGGCGGCAGGGGACGCCCTACGAGCAGTACTTC.

This clonotype was observed a handful of times. The chain employs TRBV7-3 and TRBJ2-5; 9 bases line up with TRBD2. The CDR3 is 15 amino acids. Trimming removed 3 bases from V and 5 bases from J; junction bases left unmatched: 7. Germline lookup yields CDR1 SGHTA and CDR2 FQGTGA. The CDR3 DNA reads as TGTGCCAGCAGCTTTGGGCGGGGGGGCCATGAGACCCAGTACTTC. As protein: CASSFGRGGHETQYF.

The chain links TRBV4-1 to TRBJ1-1; 7 bases align to TRBD1. The CDR3 length is 12 residues. Losses at the gene ends were 4 bases for V and 6 bases for J; bases not matched to a gene: 2. CDR1 and CDR2 from the germline V gene are MGHRA and YSYEKL. CDR3 DNA: TGCGCCAGCAGCCCCACAGGGGCTGAAGCTTTCTTT. Its protein is CASSPTGAEAFF.

This clonotype has more than one count but fewer than ten. The V call is TRBV12-5, the J call TRBJ2-3, with 7 bases lining up with TRBD2. Germline lookup yields CDR1 LGHNT and CDR2 FRNRAP. V lost 9 bases to trimming and J lost 1 base; unmatched junction nucleotides: 7. This CDR3 comprises 14 residues. CDR3 loop: CASARDYRTDTQYF. The CDR3 DNA sequence: TGTGCTAGCGCCCGGGACTACCGCACAGATACGCAGTATTTT.

The chain employs TRBV7-9 and TRBJ2-5, with 7 bases aligning to TRBD1. V shed 5 bases, J shed 5 bases, and the junction held 17 bases outside the gene matches. This CDR3 is 17 amino acids long. Germline assignment: CDR1 SEHNR and CDR2 FQNEAQ (reference sequence). The CDR3 sequence is CASSMRLRTGSAETQYF. The DNA of the CDR3 is TGTGCCAGCAGCATGCGCCTCCGGACAGGATCTGCGGAGACCCAGTACTTC.

This clonotype was counted a few times. The V gene is TRBV20-1, the J gene TRBJ2-3, with D unresolved. Trimming shortened V by 3 bases and J by 5 bases, and 24 bases separated the two germline ends. The CDR3 sequence is 17 residues long. Germline values: CDR1 DFQATT, CDR2 SNEGSKA (reference sequence). The CDR3 DNA reads TGCAGTGCTAGGCGCGCAGCCATCTCCGCCCCCCGAGATACGCAGTATTTT. It translates to CSARRAAISAPRDTQYF.